This is a list of T cell receptor beta chains from one sample in a study of tumor-infiltrating lymphocytes in primary liver carcinoma. TCRdb reanalysed the multiplex PCR reads using MiXCR and keeps one entry per CDR3 protein. The repertoire has more than 75,000 distinct CDR3 sequences, approximately 72% of them found once; the top ten carry roughly a fifth. The source material was liver tumor tissue from sampling region 1. These receptors all stem from a man in his forties with primary liver carcinoma and hepatitis B virus infection. CDR3s include the opening cysteine and the closing phenylalanine or tryptophan. Fields, in order: D gene, V gene, clone size, J gene, CDR3 protein, CDR3 DNA. The D gene is left open where the match is weak. Clone size, where shown, is once, few, many, or a class for clones that have expanded.

D gene: .
V gene: TRBV5-4
clone size: .
J gene: TRBJ2-5
CDR3 protein: CASSLDKGLGETQYF
CDR3 DNA: TGTGCCAGCAGTTTGGATAAGGGGCTAGGGGAGACCCAGTACTTC

D gene: .
V gene: TRBV29-1
clone size: .
J gene: TRBJ1-1
CDR3 protein: CSVPLEGNTEAFF
CDR3 DNA: TGCAGCGTCCCCTTGGAAGGGAATACTGAAGCTTTCTTT

D gene: .
V gene: TRBV10-3
clone size: .
J gene: TRBJ2-2
CDR3 protein: CVISVGGTANTGELFF
CDR3 DNA: TGTGTCATCAGTGTCGGCGGGACAGCTAACACCGGGGAGCTGTTCTTT

D gene: TRBD2
V gene: TRBV4-2
clone size: .
J gene: TRBJ2-5
CDR3 protein: CASSQIGRGGLARAVETQYF
CDR3 DNA: TGTGCCAGCAGCCAAATCGGGAGGGGGGGACTAGCCCGAGCGGTAGAGACCCAGTATTTC

D gene: .
V gene: TRBV28
clone size: few
J gene: TRBJ1-6
CDR3 protein: CASSLEARIWPLHF
CDR3 DNA: TGTGCCAGCAGTTTGGAGGCCAGGATTTGGCCCCTCCACTTT

D gene: TRBD2
V gene: TRBV5-5
clone size: many
J gene: TRBJ2-2
CDR3 protein: CASSLAPSGSGNGELFF
CDR3 DNA: TGTGCCAGCAGCTTGGCCCCTAGCGGGAGTGGGAACGGGGAGCTGTTTTTT

D gene: .
V gene: TRBV11-2
clone size: .
J gene: TRBJ1-1
CDR3 protein: CANSLVRPGLEFRNSEAFF
CDR3 DNA: TGTGCCAACAGCTTAGTGAGACCGGGACTGGAATTCAGGAACTCTGAAGCTTTCTTT

D gene: .
V gene: TRBV11-2
clone size: .
J gene: TRBJ2-5
CDR3 protein: CVSSLGSSSPGETQCF
CDR3 DNA: TGTGTCAGCAGCTTAGGGAGTAGCAGCCCGGGGGAGACCCAGTGCTTC

D gene: .
V gene: TRBV29-1
clone size: .
J gene: TRBJ2-5
CDR3 protein: CSVVQETQYF
CDR3 DNA: TGTAGCGTTGTCCAAGAGACCCAGTACTTC

D gene: .
V gene: TRBV12-3/TRBV12-4
clone size: .
J gene: TRBJ2-2
CDR3 protein: CVSSLTQGTGELFF
CDR3 DNA: TGTGTCAGCAGTTTAACACAGGGCACCGGAGAGCTGTTTTTT

D gene: .
V gene: TRBV5-1
clone size: .
J gene: TRBJ2-5
CDR3 protein: CASSLGQESQYF
CDR3 DNA: TGTGCCAGCAGCTTGGGACAAGAGAGCCAGTACTTC

D gene: TRBD1
V gene: TRBV29-1
clone size: .
J gene: TRBJ2-5
CDR3 protein: CSTWTGVGETLYF
CDR3 DNA: TGCAGCACATGGACAGGGGTGGGCGAGACCCTGTACTTC

D gene: TRBD2
V gene: TRBV12-3/TRBV12-4
clone size: .
J gene: TRBJ2-5
CDR3 protein: CASSLESYGRAGETQHF
CDR3 DNA: TGTGCCAGCAGTTTAGAGAGTTACGGGAGGGCAGGGGAGACCCAGCACTTC

D gene: .
V gene: TRBV29-1
clone size: .
J gene: TRBJ2-5
CDR3 protein: CNVGGGAAETQYF
CDR3 DNA: TGCAACGTTGGTGGGGGAGCCGCTGAGACCCAGTACTTC

D gene: .
V gene: TRBV14
clone size: many
J gene: TRBJ1-1
CDR3 protein: CASSQETGTEAFF
CDR3 DNA: TGTGCCAGCAGCCAAGAGACGGGCACTGAAGCTTTCTTT

D gene: .
V gene: TRBV11-2
clone size: .
J gene: TRBJ1-3
CDR3 protein: CASSPTGSGNTICF
CDR3 DNA: TGTGCCAGTAGCCCCACGGGCTCTGGAAACACCATATGTTTT

D gene: .
V gene: TRBV11-2
clone size: .
J gene: TRBJ2-7
CDR3 protein: CASSLALAGLPLDYEQYF
CDR3 DNA: TGTGCCAGCAGTTTAGCTTTGGCGGGACTTCCCCTCGATTACGAGCAGTACTTC

D gene: TRBD2
V gene: TRBV11-2
clone size: once
J gene: TRBJ2-1
CDR3 protein: CDSSYSSSSGRGGGFF
CDR3 DNA: TGTGACAGCAGCTACTCTTCGTCTAGCGGGAGGGGAGGTGGGTTCTTC

D gene: TRBD1
V gene: TRBV19
clone size: .
J gene: TRBJ1-2
CDR3 protein: CASTPTGHYGYTF
CDR3 DNA: TGTGCCAGTACTCCGACAGGGCACTATGGCTACACCTTT

D gene: .
V gene: TRBV28
clone size: .
J gene: TRBJ2-7
CDR3 protein: CASRRDYEQYF
CDR3 DNA: TGTGCATCTCGGCGGGACTACGAGCAGTACTTC

D gene: TRBD2
V gene: TRBV11-2
clone size: .
J gene: TRBJ2-1
CDR3 protein: CASSLDIGLATDGQFF
CDR3 DNA: TGTGCCAGCAGCTTGGATATCGGACTAGCCACGGATGGGCAGTTCTTC

D gene: .
V gene: TRBV5-1
clone size: few
J gene: TRBJ2-4
CDR3 protein: CASSLFGGLAKNIQYF
CDR3 DNA: TGCGCCAGCAGCTTGTTTGGAGGTCTAGCCAAAAACATTCAGTACTTC

D gene: TRBD2
V gene: TRBV11-2
clone size: .
J gene: TRBJ2-7
CDR3 protein: CAGSLSVGLAGGGYEQYF
CDR3 DNA: TGTGCTGGCAGTTTATCCGTTGGACTAGCGGGAGGGGGGTACGAGCAGTACTTC

D gene: .
V gene: TRBV11-2
clone size: .
J gene: TRBJ1-1
CDR3 protein: CASTADSVTEAFF
CDR3 DNA: TGTGCCAGCACAGCCGATTCCGTAACTGAAGCTTTCTTT

D gene: .
V gene: TRBV6-1
clone size: .
J gene: TRBJ1-5
CDR3 protein: CANTPWGSNQPQHF
CDR3 DNA: TGTGCCAACACCCCTTGGGGGAGCAATCAGCCCCAGCACTTT

D gene: .
V gene: TRBV10-3
clone size: medium-sized
J gene: TRBJ2-7
CDR3 protein: CAIGESGSYEQYF
CDR3 DNA: TGTGCCATCGGCGAGTCGGGGTCCTACGAGCAGTACTTC

D gene: .
V gene: TRBV12-3/TRBV12-4
clone size: .
J gene: TRBJ2-7
CDR3 protein: CASSLVGVSGQYF
CDR3 DNA: TGTGCCAGCAGTTTAGTGGGAGTCAGCGGGCAGTACTTC

D gene: .
V gene: TRBV14
clone size: many
J gene: TRBJ2-7
CDR3 protein: CASSQESGSPYEQYF
CDR3 DNA: TGTGCCAGCAGCCAAGAATCAGGGTCACCCTACGAGCAGTACTTC

D gene: .
V gene: TRBV7-9
clone size: .
J gene: TRBJ2-3
CDR3 protein: CASSNNRTDTQYF
CDR3 DNA: TGTGCCAGCAGCAACAACAGGACAGATACGCAATATTTT

D gene: TRBD1
V gene: TRBV6-1
clone size: once
J gene: TRBJ2-1
CDR3 protein: CASSVPRQGAYDEPFF
CDR3 DNA: TGTGCCAGTAGTGTCCCGAGACAGGGGGCGTACGATGAGCCGTTCTTC

D gene: TRBD2
V gene: TRBV7-2
clone size: .
J gene: TRBJ2-3
CDR3 protein: CASSLDGPAGGTDTQYF
CDR3 DNA: TGTGCCAGCAGCTTAGACGGCCCGGCGGGGGGCACAGATACGCAGTATTTT

D gene: .
V gene: TRBV30
clone size: .
J gene: TRBJ1-2
CDR3 protein: CARSPGDELAGYTF
CDR3 DNA: TGTGCCCGGAGTCCTGGTGATGAGCTGGCGGGCTACACCTTC

D gene: .
V gene: TRBV29-1
clone size: .
J gene: TRBJ2-2
CDR3 protein: CSVARQSYTGELFF
CDR3 DNA: TGCAGCGTTGCGCGACAATCCTACACCGGGGAGCTGTTTTTT

D gene: .
V gene: TRBV28
clone size: many
J gene: TRBJ2-7
CDR3 protein: CASSPTTYEQYF
CDR3 DNA: TGTGCCAGCAGTCCGACGACCTACGAGCAGTACTTC

D gene: .
V gene: TRBV5-1
clone size: many
J gene: TRBJ2-2
CDR3 protein: CASNFGELFF
CDR3 DNA: TGCGCCAGCAACTTCGGGGAGCTGTTTTTT

D gene: .
V gene: TRBV11-2
clone size: .
J gene: TRBJ2-3
CDR3 protein: CACSLGLNQPQYF
CDR3 DNA: TGCGCCTGCAGCTTAGGGTTAAATCAGCCCCAGTATTTT

D gene: TRBD1
V gene: TRBV6-2/TRBV6-3
clone size: many
J gene: TRBJ2-2
CDR3 protein: CASIAGTGTGELFF
CDR3 DNA: TGTGCCAGCATAGCCGGGACAGGGACCGGGGAGCTGTTTTTT

D gene: .
V gene: TRBV25-1
clone size: .
J gene: TRBJ1-1
CDR3 protein: CASGMGNTEAFF
CDR3 DNA: TGTGCCAGCGGTATGGGGAACACTGAAGCTTTCTTT

D gene: .
V gene: TRBV5-1
clone size: .
J gene: TRBJ1-1
CDR3 protein: CASSLGSMNTKAFF
CDR3 DNA: TGCGCCAGCAGCTTGGGCAGCATGAACACTAAAGCTTTCTTT

D gene: .
V gene: TRBV4-1
clone size: many
J gene: TRBJ2-1
CDR3 protein: CASSQELAQGDEQFF
CDR3 DNA: TGCGCCAGCAGCCAAGAACTAGCCCAGGGCGATGAGCAGTTCTTC

D gene: TRBD2
V gene: TRBV11-1
clone size: .
J gene: TRBJ2-1
CDR3 protein: CASSLGLAGKVDNVQFF
CDR3 DNA: TGTGCCAGCAGCCTGGGACTAGCGGGAAAAGTTGACAATGTGCAGTTTTTC

D gene: .
V gene: TRBV25-1
clone size: .
J gene: TRBJ2-3
CDR3 protein: CASSEFREGEDTQYF
CDR3 DNA: TGTGCCAGCAGTGAATTTAGAGAGGGGGAAGATACGCAGTATTTT

D gene: .
V gene: TRBV20-1
clone size: .
J gene: TRBJ2-5
CDR3 protein: CSARDSRGVQETQYF
CDR3 DNA: TGCAGTGCTAGAGATAGTAGGGGGGTCCAAGAGACCCAGTACTTC

D gene: .
V gene: TRBV5-4
clone size: .
J gene: TRBJ2-7
CDR3 protein: CVSSFMGPSYDQYF
CDR3 DNA: TGTGTCAGCAGCTTTATGGGACCGTCATACGATCAGTACTTC